This TCR beta chain was recovered during a study of regulatory and conventional T cells in RAG deficiency. The study's findings and limits: Compared with controls, unique Treg TCR beta sequences dropped about 100-fold in Omenn syndrome and CID/AS. Omenn CD25-high CD127-low cells may be activated cells, not true Tregs.

CDR3 size: 11 residues. Trimming shortened V by 5 bases and J by 9 bases, and 8 bases separated the two germline ends. Germline V gene sequence: CDR1 SGHTA, CDR2 FQGTGA. The repertoire was sequenced with immunoSEQ multiplex PCR; TCRdb's copy has only in-frame clones and lacks some. The repertoire holds fewer than 35,000 clones, with 80% to 90% as singletons. Only one count was recorded for this clone. The target antigen is unknown. These data are also associated with another study on regulatory T cells. From that study: Amplification used 52 TRBV primers and 13 TRBJ primers.

The receptor was isolated from a human donor in good health. Source material: CD8+ T cells sorted from blood. The chain recombines TRBV7-3 with TRBJ2-1; D might be TRBD2 (6 bases). Written as DNA, the CDR3 is TGTGCCAGCAGCCCGGGAGTTGAGCAGTTCTTC. Translation gives CASSPGVEQFF.